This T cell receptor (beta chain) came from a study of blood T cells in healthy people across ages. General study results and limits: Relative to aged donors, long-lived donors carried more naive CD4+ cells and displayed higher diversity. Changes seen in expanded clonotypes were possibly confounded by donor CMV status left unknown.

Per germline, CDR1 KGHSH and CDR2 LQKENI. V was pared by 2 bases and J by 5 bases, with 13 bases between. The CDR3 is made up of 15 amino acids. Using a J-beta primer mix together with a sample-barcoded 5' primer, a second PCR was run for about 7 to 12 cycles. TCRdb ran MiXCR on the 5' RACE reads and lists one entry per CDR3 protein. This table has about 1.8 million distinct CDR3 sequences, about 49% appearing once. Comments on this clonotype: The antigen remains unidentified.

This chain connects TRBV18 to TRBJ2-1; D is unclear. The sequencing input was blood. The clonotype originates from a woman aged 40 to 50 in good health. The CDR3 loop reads CASSPGFTPDNEQFF. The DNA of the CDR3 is TGTGCCAGCTCACCAGGGTTCACTCCCGACAATGAGCAGTTCTTC. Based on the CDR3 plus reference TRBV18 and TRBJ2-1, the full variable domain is NAGVMQNPRHLVRRRGQEARLRCSPMKGHSHVYWYRQLPEEGLKFMVYLQKENIIDESGMPKERFSAEFPKEGPSILRIQQVVRGDSAAYFCASSPGFTPDNEQFFGPGTRLTVL.